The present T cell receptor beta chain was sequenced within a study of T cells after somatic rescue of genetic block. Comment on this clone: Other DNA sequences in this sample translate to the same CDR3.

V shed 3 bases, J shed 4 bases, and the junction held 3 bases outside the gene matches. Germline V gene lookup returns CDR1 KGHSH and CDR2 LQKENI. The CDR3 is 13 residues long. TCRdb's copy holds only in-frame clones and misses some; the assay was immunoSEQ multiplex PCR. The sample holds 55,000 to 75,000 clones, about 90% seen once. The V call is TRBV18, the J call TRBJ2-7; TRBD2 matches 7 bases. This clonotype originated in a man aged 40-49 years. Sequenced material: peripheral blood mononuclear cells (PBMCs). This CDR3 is CASSPPGGYEQYF. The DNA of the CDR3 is TGTGCCAGCTCACCTCCGGGGGGATACGAGCAGTACTTC.